These 10 T cell receptor beta chains share one sample of origin, sequenced in a study of cytomegalovirus exposure and HLA in healthy donors. PCR employed 60 Vbeta and 13 Jbeta primers. Here immunoSEQ multiplex PCR was the method, and the copy in TCRdb shows in-frame clones only, minus some. Here the sample spans some 90,000 clones, over 60% being singletons. The specimen was PBMCs. These receptors all come from a middle-aged man in good health and CMV-seronegative.

The chain recombines TRBV7-3 with TRBJ2-1; 7 bases map to TRBD1. V dropped 4 bases and J dropped 8; count of bases not matched to a gene: 11. CDR1 is SGHTA and CDR2 is FQGTGA in the germline V gene. This CDR3 contains 15 residues. The CDR3 region has the DNA TGTGCCAGCAGCTACACCGGGACAGACGTCCATGAGCAGTTCTTC. Translated, it gives CASSYTGTDVHEQFF.

The chain has TRBV7-8 and TRBJ2-3, with D perhaps matching TRBD1 (6 bases). CDR3 size: 14 residues. Germline V CDR1 and CDR2: SGHVS, FQNEAQ. The V and J ends lost 8 bases and 3 bases respectively, with 15 bases between them. CDR3 amino acids: CASPSGTPTDTQYF. CDR3 in DNA: TGTGCCAGCCCTTCCGGGACACCAACAGATACGCAGTATTTT. The complete variable domain, with remaining parts taken from reference TRBV7-8 and TRBJ2-3, reads GAGVSQSPRYKVAKRGQDVALRCDPISGHVSLFWYQQALGQGPEFLTYFQNEAQLDKSGLPSDRFFAERPEGSVSTLKIQRTQQEDSAVYLCASPSGTPTDTQYFGPGTRLTVL.

This clone appeared a few times. CDR3 nucleotide sequence: TGTGCCAGCAGGCGCCAGACAGGACCCCCCTACGAGCAGTACTTC. Protein product: CASRRQTGPPYEQYF. The chain joins TRBV5-4 to TRBJ2-7; D is perhaps TRBD1 (6 bases). Germline V gene data show CDR1 as SGHNT and CDR2 as YYREEE (reference sequence). CDR3 size: 15 residues. Trimming took off 5 bases at V and 2 bases at J, with 17 bases between the two ends.

The V and J genes are TRBV4-1 and TRBJ1-5; maybe TRBD1 (6 bases). From germline, CDR1 is MGHRA and CDR2 YSYEKL. CDR3 size: 16 residues. The ends were cut back, 4 bases at V and 3 bases at J, with 16 bases in the middle. CDR3 in amino acids: CASSPLLRDNNQPQHF. The CDR3 DNA reads TGCGCCAGCAGCCCACTCCTCCGGGACAACAATCAGCCCCAGCATTTT.

The chain employs TRBV4-3 and TRBJ2-7, with a weak D call TRBD2 (6 bases). Germline CDR1 reads LGHNA; CDR2 reads YSLEER. CDR3 length: 13 amino acids. Trimming took off 3 bases at V and 4 bases at J, with 10 bases between the two ends. CDR3 bases: TGCGCCAGCAGCCATCACCGGGGGTACGAGCAGTACTTC. As protein: CASSHHRGYEQYF.

The V and J genes are TRBV15 and TRBJ1-6; 9 positions agree with TRBD1. CDR1 and CDR2 (germline): LNHNV, YYDKDF (reference sequence). Losses at the gene ends were 3 bases for V and 7 bases for J; bases not matched to a gene: 7. CDR3 length: 16 amino acids. Here the CDR3 reads CATSSDTGTGNSPLHF. The CDR3 bases are TGTGCCACCAGCAGCGACACCGGGACAGGGAATTCACCCCTCCACTTT.

This clone was seen a single time. The V and J genes are TRBV2 and TRBJ2-5; D perhaps matches TRBD2 (7 bases). The length of the CDR3 is 14 residues. The germline V and J ends were trimmed by 7 bases and 4 bases, with 16 bases remaining between them. Per germline, CDR1 SNHLY and CDR2 FYNNEI. The CDR3 spells CASKEGGGRETQYF. Written as DNA, the CDR3 is TGTGCCAGCAAGGAGGGGGGCGGGAGAGAGACCCAGTACTTC.

About this clone itself: Other DNA sequences in this sample translate to the same CDR3. The chain combines TRBV6-4 with TRBJ2-3, with 12 bases matching TRBD2. The germline V gene has CDR1 MRHNA and CDR2 SNTAGT. J lost 2 bases, V lost 4 bases, and 1 base had no gene match. There are 15 residues in the CDR3. This chain's CDR3 is CASSASGGATDTQYF. For the CDR3, the DNA is TGTGCCAGCAGTGCTAGCGGGGGGGCCACAGATACGCAGTATTTT.

The chain joins TRBV7-2 to TRBJ1-2; 9 positions match TRBD1. The CDR3 is made up of 15 amino acids. The germline V gene has CDR1 SGHTA and CDR2 FQGNSA. Trimming at V came to 1 base and at J to 5 bases, leaving 5 bases not matched to a gene. CDR3 sequence: CASSLDGTGFYGYTF. CDR3 DNA: TGTGCCAGCAGCTTAGATGGGACAGGGTTTTATGGCTACACCTTC.

The chain joins TRBV7-2 to TRBJ2-3, with 10 bases identical to TRBD2. Germline CDR1 is SGHTA and CDR2 is FQGNSA. J gave up 6 bases and V 1 base, and 10 bases lay outside the gene matches. This CDR3 region has 17 residues. CDR3 sequence reads: CASSLGLAGQKGDTQYF. CDR3 in DNA: TGTGCCAGCAGCTTAGGACTAGCGGGCCAAAAGGGGGATACGCAGTATTTT. Filled out from reference TRBV7-2 and TRBJ2-3, the complete variable domain reads GAGVSQSPSNKVTEKGKDVELRCDPISGHTALYWYRQSLGQGLEFLIYFQGNSAPDKSGLPSDRFSAERTGGSVSTLTIQRTQQEDSAVYLCASSLGLAGQKGDTQYFGPGTRLTVL.